Shown below are 32 T cell receptor beta chains from a single sample sequenced in a study of cytomegalovirus exposure and HLA in healthy donors. The PCR employed 60 Vbeta primers together with 13 Jbeta primers. Clones were read by immunoSEQ multiplex PCR, and TCRdb kept only the in-frame ones, dropping some. This table holds 120,000 or so clones, 81% found once. Input material: PBMCs. The origin of the receptors is a man younger than 30 in good health and CMV-seropositive.

V gene TRBV4-3 combines with J gene TRBJ2-2; 12 nucleotides line up with TRBD1. The J segment lost 7 bases and the V segment lost 5 bases, leaving 11 bases of the junction unmatched. The germline CDR1 and CDR2 sequences are LGHNA and YSLEER. CDR3 size: 17 residues. As DNA, the CDR3 is TGCGCCAGCAGCTCCTACGGGACAGGGGGCAAGGTCGGGGAGCTGTTTTTT. Translated, it gives CASSSYGTGGKVGELFF.

Concerning this clone: Other DNA variants within this sample encode the same CDR3. The rearrangement uses TRBV7-2 and TRBJ1-3; no firm D call. V lost 5 bases and J lost 1, with 9 bases in between. The germline gives CDR1 SGHTA, CDR2 FQGNSA. The CDR3 totals 14 residues. For the CDR3, the DNA is TGTGCCAGCAGCCTACGGGTGTCTGGAAACACCATATATTTT. This codes for CASSLRVSGNTIYF.

The chain employs TRBV30 and TRBJ1-1, with D unclear. CDR1 GTSNPN and CDR2 SVGIG come from the germline V gene (reference sequence). Trimming took 7 bases from V and 1 from J, leaving 10 bases between them. The CDR3 runs to 12 residues. The CDR3 DNA is TGTGCCTATGATAAGCCGAACACTGAAGCTTTCTTT. It translates to CAYDKPNTEAFF.

The chain combines TRBV29-1 with TRBJ2-7; 7 bases are a match to TRBD1. V was pared by 5 bases and J by 5 bases, with 6 bases of the junction left unmatched. This CDR3 has 12 residues. Germline values: CDR1 SQVTM, CDR2 ANQGSEA. The CDR3 coding sequence is TGCAGCGTTTCGGACAGGACGGACGAGCAGTACTTC. The encoded protein is CSVSDRTDEQYF.

The V gene is TRBV10-1, the J gene TRBJ1-1, with 7 bases that match TRBD1. With 6 bases clipped from V and 5 bases from J, the junction kept 12 bases outside the gene matches. The germline V gene has CDR1 WNHNN and CDR2 SYGVQD (reference sequence). This CDR3 spans 15 amino acids. DNA of the CDR3: TGCGCCAGCAGCCCCCGACAGGGTTGGCGAACTGAAGCTTTCTTT. It encodes CASSPRQGWRTEAFF.

This clone has only one observation. The V gene is TRBV7-2, the J gene TRBJ1-2, with a weak D call TRBD1 (5 bases). The CDR3 spans 13 residues. Germline V gene lookup returns CDR1 SGHTA and CDR2 FQGNSA. Between the trimmed V and J ends, which lost 5 bases and 3 bases, there was a span of 10 bases. The CDR3 region is CASSQTEDYGYTF. The CDR3 nucleotides are TGTGCCAGCAGCCAGACAGAGGACTATGGCTACACCTTC.

The chain has TRBV10-1 and TRBJ2-3, with 8 bases matching TRBD2. This CDR3 has 16 amino acids. The junction had 9 bases not matched to a gene; V was cut back by 0 bases and J by 7 bases. The germline V gene has CDR1 WNHNN and CDR2 SYGVQD (reference sequence). The CDR3 bases are TGCGCCAGCAGTGAGTCGAAACGGGGGGGCCCTCATACGCAGTATTTT. This gives the protein CASSESKRGGPHTQYF.

The chain links TRBV4-1 to TRBJ1-2, with D perhaps TRBD1 (6 bases). This CDR3 contains 14 residues. The V gene's germline CDR1 is MGHRA and CDR2 YSYEKL. V gave up 0 bases and J gave up 8 bases, with 13 bases separating them. As DNA, the CDR3 is TGCGCCAGCAGCCAAGAAGGCAGGGGCCGGGGCTACACCTTC. This sequence encodes CASSQEGRGRGYTF.

CDR3 in amino acids: CASSRTGGSETQYF. The CDR3 region has the DNA TGCGCCAGCAGCCGTACAGGGGGCAGTGAGACCCAGTACTTC. The V call is TRBV5-1, the J call TRBJ2-5; 9 nucleotides align to TRBD1. From germline, CDR1 is SGHRS and CDR2 YFSETQ. V lost 4 bases, J lost 5 bases, and 6 bases stayed unmatched. The length of the CDR3 is 14 residues. The variable domain in full, completed from reference TRBV5-1 and TRBJ2-5, reads KAGVTQTPRYLIKTRGQQVTLSCSPISGHRSVSWYQQTPGQGLQFLFEYFSETQRNKGNFPGRFSGRQFSNSRSEMNVSTLELGDSALYLCASSRTGGSETQYFGPGTRLLVL.

The gene calls are TRBV7-6 and TRBJ1-1, with D possibly TRBD1 on 6 matching bases. Per the germline V gene, CDR1 is SGHVS and CDR2 is FNYEAQ. V shed 2 bases and J shed 12 bases, with 19 bases lying between them. The CDR3 is made up of 14 amino acids. The CDR3 region is CASSLLTGTRETFF. For the CDR3, the DNA is TGTGCCAGCAGCTTATTAACTGGGACAAGGGAAACTTTCTTT.

The chain has TRBV5-6 and TRBJ2-1; 11 bases map to TRBD2. CDR1 and CDR2 from the germline V gene are SGHDT and YYEEEE. This CDR3 is 15 amino acids long. The J segment lost 4 bases and the V segment lost 3 bases, leaving 3 bases of the junction unmatched. CDR3 region: CASSYGLAGYNEQFF. For the CDR3, the DNA is TGTGCCAGCAGCTATGGACTAGCGGGTTACAATGAGCAGTTCTTC.

The chain couples TRBV4-2 to TRBJ2-2; the match to TRBD2 covers 12 bases. Germline CDR1 LGHNA, CDR2 YNFKEQ. The CDR3 totals 17 residues. V lost 4 bases to trimming and J lost 7 bases; unmatched junction nucleotides: 10. Here the CDR3 reads CASSPLTSGRLDGELFF. The CDR3 DNA sequence: TGTGCCAGCAGCCCGTTAACTAGCGGGAGGCTCGACGGGGAGCTGTTTTTT.

This chain uses TRBV10-3 with TRBJ2-1, with 10 positions matching TRBD2. CDR3 length equals 18 residues. V shed 1 base, J shed 2 bases, and the junction held 8 bases outside the gene matches. Germline V gene lookup returns CDR1 ENHRY and CDR2 SYGVKD. The CDR3 DNA is TGTGCCATCAGTGAGTATAGTATAGCGGGAGGTACCTACAATGAGCAGTTCTTC. This encodes CAISEYSIAGGTYNEQFF.

CDR3 sequence: CASSAGLAGPQGETQYF. In DNA, the CDR3 is TGTGCCAGCAGCGCGGGACTAGCGGGACCCCAGGGGGAGACCCAGTACTTC. The J gene is TRBJ2-5, the V gene TRBV13; 13 nucleotides line up with TRBD2. CDR3 length: 17 residues. Per germline, CDR1 PRHDT and CDR2 FYEKMQ (reference sequence). J gave up 5 bases and V 5 bases, and 11 bases lay outside the gene matches.

The gene calls are TRBV9 and TRBJ1-1, with TRBD1 matching over 7 bases. The germline V gene has CDR1 SGDLS and CDR2 YYNGEE. V shed 3 bases, J shed 3 bases, and the junction held 5 bases outside the gene matches. The CDR3 covers 14 residues. CDR3 nucleotides: TGTGCCAGCAGCGAAGGGGACAGCCACACTGAAGCTTTCTTT. This codes for CASSEGDSHTEAFF.

The genes are TRBV11-3 and TRBJ2-7, with D uncertain. V lost 11 bases and J lost 4, with 6 bases in between. This CDR3 comprises 9 residues. In germline, CDR1 is SGHNT, CDR2 YENEEA. This chain's CDR3 is CAPAYEQYF. CDR3 bases: TGTGCCCCCGCGTACGAGCAGTACTTC.

The V and J genes are TRBV27 and TRBJ1-5; TRBD1 aligns across 8 bases. The germline V gene has CDR1 MNHEY and CDR2 SMNVEV (reference sequence). V lost 6 bases to trimming and J lost 9 bases; unmatched junction nucleotides: 10. The CDR3 covers 14 residues. The CDR3, as DNA: TGTGCCAGCAGACCTCAGGGGGCCCGGGGGCCCCAGCATTTT. It specifies CASRPQGARGPQHF.

This clone was seen only a few times. The V gene is TRBV4-1, the J gene TRBJ1-2, with 8 positions matching TRBD1. After removal of 4 bases from V and 4 bases from J, the junction contained 5 bases not matched to a gene. In germline, CDR1 is MGHRA, CDR2 YSYEKL. CDR3 length: 14 amino acids. The CDR3 DNA reads TGCGCCAGCAGCCGACAGGGGAACATCTATGGCTACACCTTC. It yields the protein CASSRQGNIYGYTF.

About this clone itself: The same CDR3 also results from other DNA sequences found in this sample. V is TRBV7-2 and J is TRBJ2-2; no reliable D call. CDR3 length: 14 residues. Germline CDR1 and CDR2: SGHTA and FQGNSA. V was pared by 1 base and J by 1 base, with 4 bases between. The CDR3 loop is CASSLGGNTGELFF. The CDR3, as DNA: TGTGCCAGCAGCTTAGGAGGGAACACCGGGGAGCTGTTTTTT.

The chain joins TRBV5-1 to TRBJ2-2, with 7 bases aligning to TRBD1. Germline assignment: CDR1 SGHRS and CDR2 YFSETQ. V lost 2 bases and J lost 0; bases outside the gene matches: 4. The CDR3 sequence is 16 residues long. The CDR3 DNA sequence: TGCGCCAGCAGCTTCGTGGGGACAGCGAACACCGGGGAGCTGTTTTTT. As protein: CASSFVGTANTGELFF.

V usage is TRBV29-1 and J usage is TRBJ2-5; D possibly corresponds to TRBD1 (6 bases). CDR1 and CDR2 from the germline V gene are SQVTM and ANQGSEA. V shed 7 bases and J shed 0 bases, with 15 bases lying between them. There are 14 residues in the CDR3. CDR3 protein: CSATTGLHQETQYF. The CDR3 bases are TGCAGCGCTACGACAGGCCTTCACCAAGAGACCCAGTACTTC.

J is TRBJ2-5 and V is TRBV5-5; a weak D match, TRBD2 (5 bases). Trimming left V 4 bases short and J 1 base short, with 11 bases between. CDR3 length equals 14 residues. CDR1 SGHKS and CDR2 YYEKEE come from the germline V gene (reference sequence). CDR3 residues: CASSTRSSQETQYF. The CDR3 DNA reads TGTGCCAGCAGCACTAGATCTTCCCAAGAGACCCAGTACTTC.

The genes are TRBV19 and TRBJ1-4, with D hard to call. CDR3 length: 12 amino acids. The germline gives CDR1 LNHDA, CDR2 SQIVND (reference sequence). V was pared by 9 bases and J by 3 bases, with 8 bases between. The CDR3 protein is CASSGSNEKLFF. Written as DNA, the CDR3 is TGTGCCAGCTCGGGGTCTAATGAAAAACTGTTTTTT.

V usage is TRBV11-2 and J usage is TRBJ1-5; the D is unclear. CDR3 length: 13 residues. Germline CDR1 and CDR2: SGHAT and FQNNGV. The germline V and J ends were trimmed by 4 bases and 9 bases, with 13 bases remaining between them. CDR3 protein: CASSSTPFGPQHF. The DNA of the CDR3 is TGTGCCAGCAGCTCGACACCCTTTGGGCCCCAGCATTTT.

The chain uses TRBV2 and TRBJ2-3, with 9 bases lining up with TRBD2. Unmatched junction bases numbered 3, after V lost 1 base and J lost 13 bases. Germline CDR1 is SNHLY and CDR2 is FYNNEI. CDR3 size: 12 residues. CDR3 nucleotide sequence: TGTGCCAGCAGTGAAGTAGCGGGAGTTGAGTATTTT. It codes for CASSEVAGVEYF.

The gene calls are TRBV5-4 and TRBJ1-3, with D possibly matching TRBD1 (6 bases). This CDR3 comprises 15 residues. The germline V gene encodes CDR1 SGHNT and CDR2 YYREEE (reference sequence). The V end lost 1 base, the J end lost 1 base, and 9 bases lay between the germline ends. The CDR3 protein is CASSLRGGSGNTIYF. CDR3 in DNA: TGTGCCAGCAGCTTGCGAGGGGGTTCTGGAAACACCATATATTTT. The full variable domain, with the rest looked up from reference TRBV5-4 and TRBJ1-3, is ETGVTQSPTHLIKTRGQQVTLRCSSQSGHNTVSWYQQALGQGPQFIFQYYREEENGRGNFPPRFSGLQFPNYSSELNVNALELDDSALYLCASSLRGGSGNTIYFGEGSWLTVV.

The chain employs TRBV19 and TRBJ1-5; D perhaps matches TRBD1 (6 bases). Trimming removed 5 bases at V and 3 bases at J, with 11 bases between. Germline-derived CDR1 and CDR2 are LNHDA and SQIVND (reference sequence). This CDR3 is built from 14 residues. The CDR3 region has the DNA TGTGCCAGTAGTTCGGACAGACTCAATCAGCCCCAGCATTTT. Translation: CASSSDRLNQPQHF.

V gene TRBV5-1 combines with J gene TRBJ2-5, with 7 bases aligning to TRBD2. The V gene's germline CDR1 is SGHRS and CDR2 YFSETQ. J gave up 5 bases and V 1 base, and 8 bases lay outside the gene matches. The CDR3 runs 15 residues. The CDR3 DNA sequence: TGCGCCAGCAGCTTGTTGGCGGGGGAGGACGAGACCCAGTACTTC. This gives the protein CASSLLAGEDETQYF.

The rearrangement links TRBV5-6 to TRBJ1-3, with 7 bases matching TRBD1. The CDR3 runs to 14 residues. Germline CDR1 is SGHDT and CDR2 is YYEEEE. V was clipped by 2 bases and J by 2 bases; unmatched bases: 1. DNA for the CDR3: TGTGCCAGCAGCTTTGGACAGGCTGGAAACACCATATATTTT. It is translated as CASSFGQAGNTIYF. The full variable domain, rest sourced from reference TRBV5-6 and TRBJ1-3, is DAGVTQSPTHLIKTRGQQVTLRCSPKSGHDTVSWYQQALGQGPQFIFQYYEEEERQRGNFPDRFSGHQFPNYSSELNVNALLLGDSALYLCASSFGQAGNTIYFGEGSWLTVV.

The V and J genes are TRBV27 and TRBJ1-1, with D unresolved. Trimming left V 5 bases short and J 1 base short, with 17 bases between. Looked up from germline, CDR1 is MNHEY and CDR2 is SMNVEV (reference sequence). The CDR3 length is 16 residues. This CDR3 reads CASSLQPAESNTEAFF. As DNA, the CDR3 is TGTGCCAGCAGTCTACAGCCGGCAGAATCGAACACTGAAGCTTTCTTT.

This chain connects TRBV2 to TRBJ2-2, with unresolved D. The V end was cut by 7 bases, the J end by 3 bases, with 9 bases between. This CDR3 comprises 13 residues. Germline lookup yields CDR1 SNHLY and CDR2 FYNNEI. The CDR3: CASKSRDTGELFF. The CDR3, as DNA: TGTGCCAGCAAATCTCGGGACACCGGGGAGCTGTTTTTT.

This chain uses TRBV10-2 with TRBJ2-3; D gene uncertain. This CDR3 comprises 14 residues. The germline CDR1 and CDR2 sequences are WSHSY and SAAADI. V lost 6 bases and J 0 bases, leaving 10 bases between the germline ends. The CDR3 is CASRGTASTDTQYF. The DNA for the CDR3 is TGCGCCAGCAGAGGAACAGCTAGCACAGATACGCAGTATTTT.